The clone carrying this TCR beta chain was detected ten times or more. This record comes from a study of T cells in Graves' hyperthyroidism and ophthalmopathy. Study-wide context: It was at initial diagnosis, before any treatment, that peripheral blood was collected.

The germline V and J ends were trimmed by 5 bases and 2 bases, with 14 bases remaining between them. The CDR3 has 15 amino acids. The source material, RNA transcripts, was used to amplify TCR beta CDR3 regions. The HTBI primer set was used in a first-round RT-PCR of the TCR CDR3. Each CDR3 protein gets one entry after TCRdb re-called the multiplex PCR reads with MiXCR. In the table there are around 450,000 distinct CDR3 sequences, around 16% of which are singletons. Patients counted as stable if ophthalmopathy did not develop within 18 months. The V call is TRBV12-3 or TRBV12-4, the J call TRBJ2-3, with a tentative D call TRBD2 (5 bases). This sequence was found in a woman under 30 with Graves' hyperthyroidism. Material for sequencing was blood. The CDR3 loop reads CASSTRGTLTDTQYF. The CDR3 nucleotides read TGTGCCAGCAGTACCCGGGGAACGCTCACAGATACGCAGTATTTT.